A single sample is the source of the 9 T cell receptor beta chains below, sequenced in a study of circulating and synovial CD4+ cells in juvenile arthritis. Assay used: immunoSEQ multiplex PCR; TCRdb lists only in-frame clones, some missing. This table has roughly 14,000 clones, over 80% appearing once. Sequenced sample: CD4+ T cells from synovial fluid. The origin of the receptors is a human patient with juvenile idiopathic arthritis. Some clones in this sample may be carry-over from other donors' samples.

The J gene is TRBJ2-4, the V gene TRBV6-1; 9 bases fit TRBD2. CDR3 size: 15 residues. J lost 0 bases, V lost 6 bases, and 3 bases had no gene match. Germline CDR1 is MNHNS and CDR2 is SASEGT. As DNA, the CDR3 is TGTGCCAGCAGGACTAGCGGCCTAGCCAAAAACATTCAGTACTTC. Protein sequence: CASRTSGLAKNIQYF.

V usage is TRBV7-2 and J usage is TRBJ2-2; 8 bases are shared with TRBD1. There are 16 residues in the CDR3. Per germline, CDR1 SGHTA and CDR2 FQGNSA. The junction had 12 bases not matched to a gene; V was cut back by 5 bases and J by 7 bases. The CDR3 loop reads CASSPGGQGALGELFF. CDR3 nucleotide sequence: TGTGCCAGCAGCCCAGGGGGCCAGGGGGCGCTCGGGGAGCTGTTTTTT.

The chain employs TRBV28 and TRBJ2-2; no clear D. Deletions cut 3 bases from V and 8 bases from J, with 7 bases between. The CDR3 has 12 residues. Germline CDR1 is MDHEN and CDR2 is SYDVKM. CDR3 nucleotide sequence: TGTGCCAGCAGTTTTCTCGTGGGGGAGCTGTTTTTT. Encoded protein: CASSFLVGELFF. Looking up the rest from reference TRBV28 and TRBJ2-2 gives the full variable domain: DVKVTQSSRYLVKRTGEKVFLECVQDMDHENMFWYRQDPGLGLRLIYFSYDVKMKEKGDIPEGYSVSREKKERFSLILESASTNQTSMYLCASSFLVGELFFGEGSRLTVL.

This chain links TRBV14 with TRBJ2-7, with 9 bases identical to TRBD1. This CDR3 spans 16 amino acids. In germline, CDR1 is SGHDN, CDR2 FVKESK. V was pared by 6 bases and J by 5 bases, with 14 bases of the junction left unmatched. The CDR3: CASRPGTGSPGNEQYF. The CDR3 DNA reads as TGTGCCAGCAGACCCGGGACAGGGAGTCCTGGAAACGAGCAGTACTTC.

This clone was seen a single time. The rearrangement joins TRBV4-1 to TRBJ1-2; no clear D gene. This CDR3 has 16 amino acids. CDR1 MGHRA and CDR2 YSYEKL come from the germline V gene. V lost 4 bases, J lost 7 bases, and 22 bases lay in between. CDR3 region: CASSPSEDRRGGGYTF. The CDR3, as DNA: TGCGCCAGCAGCCCCTCTGAGGACCGCCGGGGAGGTGGCTACACCTTC.

V usage is TRBV27 and J usage is TRBJ1-2; D ambiguous. CDR1 and CDR2 from the germline V gene are MNHEY and SMNVEV (reference sequence). The ends were cut back, 6 bases at V and 2 bases at J, with 7 bases in the middle. The CDR3 is 12 residues long. The CDR3 DNA follows: TGTGCCAGCAGCCCAACAAACTATGGCTACACCTTC. Protein: CASSPTNYGYTF.

The chain recombines TRBV2 with TRBJ2-1; D not certain. CDR1 and CDR2 from the germline V gene are SNHLY and FYNNEI. The length of the CDR3 is 12 residues. V lost 7 bases to trimming and J lost 1 base, with 5 bases between them. CDR3 DNA sequence: TGTGCCAGCACTCGGTCCTACAATGAGCAGTTCTTC. Its translation is CASTRSYNEQFF. Variable domain in full (rest from reference TRBV2 and TRBJ2-1): EPEVTQTPSHQVTQMGQEVILRCVPISNHLYFYWYRQILGQKVEFLVSFYNNEISEKSEIFDDQFSVERPDGSNFTLKIRSTKLEDSAMYFCASTRSYNEQFFGPGTRLTVL.

The chain is built from TRBV15 and TRBJ2-3, with D maybe TRBD2 (7 bases). The germline V gene has CDR1 LNHNV and CDR2 YYDKDF (reference sequence). The V and J ends lost 10 bases and 4 bases respectively, with 21 bases between them. CDR3 length equals 15 residues. CDR3 residues: CASSGGQPGADTQYF. The CDR3 region has the DNA TGTGCCAGTTCGGGGGGCCAGCCTGGAGCAGATACGCAGTATTTT.

This chain links TRBV7-6 with TRBJ1-2, with 10 nucleotides matching TRBD1. Germline loops: CDR1 SGHVS, CDR2 FNYEAQ. The V segment lost 5 bases and the J segment 5 bases; nucleotides outside the gene matches: 2. This CDR3 is built from 13 residues. CDR3 sequence: CASSPDRGYGYTF. The CDR3 bases are TGTGCCAGCAGCCCGGACAGGGGGTATGGCTACACCTTC.